A single sample gave rise to the 6 T cell receptor beta chains below, sequenced in a study of T-cell reconstitution after alpha-beta-depleted transplantation in children (dated by TCRdb to the mid-2010s). The library relied on PCR. Sequencing instrument: Illumina HiSeq 2500. Molecular barcoding was employed in the preparation of TCR libraries, with unique molecular identifiers being used to normalize TCRbeta repertoire quantification. TCRdb trimmed public reads at Q25 via fastp, called clones via MiXCR and kept in-frame beta chains. Each CDR3 protein gets just one entry, which takes the most common genes and DNA from the rows behind it. Recorded for this sample are roughly 610,000 distinct CDR3 sequences; about 10% of them occurred a single time. The ten largest clonotypes hold 3.5% to 5% of the sample. This specimen was PBMCs from the stem cell graft donor, taken from the stem cell graft. These receptors were taken from a human donor who donated a stem cell graft to a child with acute myeloid leukemia.

In its sample, this clonotype was seen once. The chain links TRBV20-1 to TRBJ2-1; the D is unclear. The CDR3 sequence is 13 residues long. Germline CDR1 is DFQATT and CDR2 is SNEGSKA (reference sequence). Trimming shortened V by 3 bases and J by 13 bases, and 19 bases separated the two germline ends. CDR3 region: CSASFPSSQSQFF. CDR3 nucleotide sequence: TGCAGTGCTAGTTTCCCCTCCTCCCAGAGTCAGTTCTTC.

This clonotype has just a few counts. The V and J genes are TRBV20-1 and TRBJ2-1; 9 positions match TRBD2. Unmatched junction bases numbered 7, after V lost 0 bases and J lost 10 bases. CDR1 and CDR2 (germline): DFQATT, SNEGSKA (reference sequence). The CDR3 has 14 amino acids. The CDR3 nucleotides are TGCAGTGCTAGAGATCTACTAGCGGGCAGGGAGCAGTTCTTC. Translating gives CSARDLLAGREQFF.

At least ten counts were recorded for this clonotype. This rearrangement joins TRBV5-1 to TRBJ2-3; tentatively, D is TRBD2 (5 bases). V was trimmed by 5 bases and J by 0 bases, leaving 16 bases between them. Germline V CDR1 and CDR2: SGHRS, YFSETQ. The CDR3 has 16 residues. Here the CDR3 reads CASRIGGTTSTDTQYF. The CDR3 nucleotides are TGCGCCAGCAGAATTGGAGGCACCACTAGCACAGATACGCAGTATTTT.

This clonotype was recorded at least ten times. This sequence joins TRBV28 and TRBJ2-7; D possibly matches TRBD1 or TRBD2 (5 bases each). Germline CDR1 MDHEN, CDR2 SYDVKM. This CDR3 contains 13 residues. This CDR3 reads CAISEGPSYEQYF. In DNA, the CDR3 is TGTGCAATATCCGAGGGGCCGTCCTACGAGCAGTACTTC.

This clonotype came up many times. This chain connects TRBV20-1 to TRBJ1-3; D is uncertain. CDR1 and CDR2 (germline): DFQATT, SNEGSKA (reference sequence). V lost 5 bases and J 0 bases, leaving 14 bases between the germline ends. This CDR3 is 15 amino acids long. The CDR3 DNA is TGCAGTGCTCAACCCCAGATGAGCTCTGGAAACACCATATATTTT. Translated: CSAQPQMSSGNTIYF.

The rearrangement uses TRBV12-5 and TRBJ2-2; 7 bases agree with TRBD1. The CDR3 consists of 16 residues. V trimming: 2 bases; J trimming: 1 base; junction bases outside the gene matches: 4. Germline assignment: CDR1 LGHNT and CDR2 FRNRAP. The CDR3 DNA reads TGTGCTAGTGGTTTGACCCGGACAGGGAACACCGGGGAGCTGTTTTTT. It is translated as CASGLTRTGNTGELFF.